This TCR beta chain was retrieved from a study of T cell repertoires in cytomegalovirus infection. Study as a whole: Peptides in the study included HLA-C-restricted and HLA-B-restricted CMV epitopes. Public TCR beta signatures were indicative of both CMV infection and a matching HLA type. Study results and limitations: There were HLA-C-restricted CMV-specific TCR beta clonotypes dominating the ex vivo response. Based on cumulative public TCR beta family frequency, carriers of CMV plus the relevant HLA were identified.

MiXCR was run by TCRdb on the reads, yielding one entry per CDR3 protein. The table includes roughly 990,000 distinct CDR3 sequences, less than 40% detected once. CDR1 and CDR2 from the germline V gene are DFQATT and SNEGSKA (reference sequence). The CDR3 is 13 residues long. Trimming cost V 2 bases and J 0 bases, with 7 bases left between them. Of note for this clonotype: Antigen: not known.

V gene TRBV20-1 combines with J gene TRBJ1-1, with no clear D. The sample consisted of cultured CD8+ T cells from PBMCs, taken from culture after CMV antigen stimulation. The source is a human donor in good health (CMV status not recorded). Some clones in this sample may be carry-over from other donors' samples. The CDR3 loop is CSARIEMNTEAFF. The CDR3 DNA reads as TGCAGTGCTAGAATAGAGATGAACACTGAAGCTTTCTTT.